The 12 T cell receptor beta chains presented below share a single source sample, sequenced in a study of regulatory T cells in long-lasting Graves disease. Time point here: newly diagnosed GD, antithyroid drugs for less than 3 months. RNA extracted from PBMCs served as the sequencing template. Both iRepertoire HTBI primers and Arm-PCR of CDR3 regions were used to build the TCR beta libraries. TCRdb ran MiXCR on the multiplex PCR reads and lists one entry per CDR3 protein. The table has about 610,000 distinct CDR3 sequences, around 15% seen once; the top ten hold around 13%. These data were likewise used in another study, on T cells in Graves' hyperthyroidism and ophthalmopathy.

The source was peripheral blood mononuclear cells (PBMCs), collected at new diagnosis, from a patient treated with antithyroid drugs. The receptors originated from a man younger than 30 with Graves disease.

In this sample, this clonotype turned up many times. The J gene is TRBJ2-7, the V gene TRBV11-2; 10 bases agree with TRBD1. The CDR3 is made up of 15 amino acids. With V trimmed by 9 bases and J by 0 bases, 8 bases remained unmatched. Germline CDR1 is SGHAT and CDR2 is FQNNGV. The CDR3 sequence is CASEVRDRGSYEQYF. The CDR3 bases are TGTGCCAGTGAGGTCCGGGACAGGGGCTCCTACGAGCAGTACTTC.

The chain carries TRBV7-8 and TRBJ1-1; the D gene is possibly TRBD1 (5 bases). V lost 7 bases, J lost 0 bases, and 21 bases lay in between. CDR1 is SGHVS and CDR2 is FQNEAQ in the germline V gene. The CDR3 spans 17 residues. As DNA, the CDR3 is TGTGCCAGCACCCCAGGATGGGGGTCCGGTATGAACACTGAAGCTTTCTTT. As protein: CASTPGWGSGMNTEAFF.

This sequence joins TRBV5-6 and TRBJ1-5; D possibly corresponds to TRBD1 (5 bases). The V and J ends lost 4 bases and 3 bases respectively, with 11 bases between them. The CDR3 contains 14 residues. The germline CDR1 and CDR2 sequences are SGHDT and YYEEEE. The CDR3 protein is CASSTGTANQPQHF. The CDR3 coding sequence is TGTGCCAGCAGCACCGGGACGGCCAATCAGCCCCAGCATTTT.

This clonotype was seen at least ten times. The chain uses TRBV12-5 and TRBJ2-1; possible D gene TRBD2, 6 bases. Germline CDR1 LGHNT, CDR2 FRNRAP. V was trimmed by 1 base and J by 1 base, leaving 14 bases between them. The CDR3 has 17 residues. This chain's CDR3 is CASGLGLGGLSYNEQFF. The CDR3 bases are TGTGCTAGTGGTTTGGGTTTGGGCGGACTATCCTACAATGAGCAGTTCTTC.

This chain joins TRBV7-3 and TRBJ2-5; 8 positions match TRBD2. The V gene end was trimmed by 5 bases and the J gene end by 5 bases; junction bases not matched to a gene: 10. The CDR3 is made up of 15 amino acids. Germline values: CDR1 SGHTA, CDR2 FQGTGA. The CDR3 protein is CASSRGAGGGETQYF. The CDR3 DNA is TGTGCCAGCAGCCGCGGCGCGGGAGGAGGGGAGACCCAGTACTTC. The full variable domain, rest sourced from reference TRBV7-3 and TRBJ2-5, is GAGVSQTPSNKVTEKGKYVELRCDPISGHTALYWYRQSLGQGPEFLIYFQGTGAADDSGLPNDRFFAVRPEGSVSTLKIQRTERGDSAVYLCASSRGAGGGETQYFGPGTRLLVL.

The chain carries TRBV27 and TRBJ1-3; the D is unclear. Germline CDR1 is MNHEY and CDR2 is SMNVEV (reference sequence). The CDR3 length is 13 residues. V was trimmed by 4 bases and J by 7 bases, leaving 11 bases between them. CDR3 sequence reads: CASSSYVGNTIYF. The CDR3 coding sequence is TGTGCCAGCAGTTCATATGTGGGGAACACCATATATTTT.

The gene calls are TRBV12-3 or TRBV12-4 and TRBJ2-7; 12 nucleotides line up with TRBD2. The CDR3 has 13 amino acids. Trimming cost V 5 bases and J 9 bases; bases outside gene matches: 5. The CDR3 DNA reads TGTGCCAGCAGTGGACCGGGACTAGCGGGGCAGTACTTC. As protein: CASSGPGLAGQYF.

This clonotype was counted at least ten times. This chain links TRBV3-1 with TRBJ2-1; D is undetermined. V was clipped by 3 bases and J by 0 bases, with 3 bases between them. The CDR3 contains 13 residues. CDR1 is LGHDT and CDR2 is YNNKEL in the germline V gene (reference sequence). In DNA, the CDR3 is TGTGCCAGCAGCCAGAGCTCCTACAATGAGCAGTTCTTC. Translated: CASSQSSYNEQFF.

In its sample, this clonotype was seen many times. V usage is TRBV11-2 and J usage is TRBJ2-5; 7 bases are shared with TRBD2. Germline CDR1 SGHAT, CDR2 FQNNGV. V was pared by 5 bases and J by 5 bases, with 11 bases of the junction left unmatched. This CDR3 contains 15 residues. The CDR3 spells CASSTPIGGMETQYF. CDR3 coding DNA: TGTGCCAGCAGCACACCCATCGGGGGGATGGAGACCCAGTACTTC. Full variable domain (missing parts from reference TRBV11-2 and TRBJ2-5): EAGVAQSPRYKIIEKRQSVAFWCNPISGHATLYWYQQILGQGPKLLIQFQNNGVVDDSQLPKDRFSAERLKGVDSTLKIQPAKLEDSAVYLCASSTPIGGMETQYFGPGTRLLVL.

The chain combines TRBV28 with TRBJ2-7; D is ambiguous. V lost 2 bases, J lost 6 bases, and 11 bases lay in between. Germline lookup yields CDR1 MDHEN and CDR2 SYDVKM. This CDR3 region has 13 residues. The CDR3 is CASSLGPSGEQYF. The CDR3 DNA is TGTGCCAGCAGTTTAGGACCCTCGGGCGAGCAGTACTTC.

V and J are TRBV12-3 or TRBV12-4 and TRBJ2-7; 9 nucleotides align to TRBD1. The length of the CDR3 is 14 residues. The V and J ends lost 7 bases and 0 bases, in that order; junction bases with no gene match: 4. DNA of the CDR3: TGTGCCAGCACCGGGACAGGGTCCTCCTACGAGCAGTACTTC. Protein: CASTGTGSSYEQYF.

This clonotype was detected only a few times. This sequence joins TRBV18 and TRBJ1-5; no clear D. V was pared by 0 bases and J by 9 bases, with 9 bases between. The CDR3 is 13 amino acids. Germline V gives CDR1 KGHSH, CDR2 LQKENI. The CDR3 DNA is TGTGCCAGCTCACCACCGGAAGGAGGGCCCCAGCATTTT. It yields the protein CASSPPEGGPQHF.